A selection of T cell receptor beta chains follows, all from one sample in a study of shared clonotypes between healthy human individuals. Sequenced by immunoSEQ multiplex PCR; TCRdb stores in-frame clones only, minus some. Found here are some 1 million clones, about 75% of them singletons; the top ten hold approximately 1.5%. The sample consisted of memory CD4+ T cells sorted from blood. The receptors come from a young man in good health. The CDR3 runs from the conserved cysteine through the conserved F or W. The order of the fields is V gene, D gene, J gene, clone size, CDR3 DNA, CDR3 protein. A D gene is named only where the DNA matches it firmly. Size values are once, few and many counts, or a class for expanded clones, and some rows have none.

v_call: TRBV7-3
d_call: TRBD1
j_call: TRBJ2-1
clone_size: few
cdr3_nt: TGTGCCAGCAGCCGCGACAGGGGGGGATACAATGAGCAGTTCTTC
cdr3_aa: CASSRDRGGYNEQFF

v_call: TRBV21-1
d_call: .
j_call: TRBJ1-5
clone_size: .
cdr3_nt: TGTGCCAGCCCCGGAGAGGGGGCTGACAATCAGCCCCAGCATTTT
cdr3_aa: CASPGEGADNQPQHF

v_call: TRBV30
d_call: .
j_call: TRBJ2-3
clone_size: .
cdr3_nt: TGTGCCTGGAGGTTGCGTTTTGTAGATACGCAGTATTTT
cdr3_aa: CAWRLRFVDTQYF

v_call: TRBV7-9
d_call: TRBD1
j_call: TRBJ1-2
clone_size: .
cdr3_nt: TGTGCCAGCAGCTTAAGGACAGGGCTTGGAGATAACTATGGCTACACCTTC
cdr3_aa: CASSLRTGLGDNYGYTF

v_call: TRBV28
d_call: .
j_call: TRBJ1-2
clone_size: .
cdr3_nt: TGTGCCAGCAGTTCCACTGACAGGAACTATGGCTACACCTTC
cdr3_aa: CASSSTDRNYGYTF

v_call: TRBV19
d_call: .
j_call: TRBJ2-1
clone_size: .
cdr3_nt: TGTGCTAGCGAGGCCTACAATGAGCAGTTCTTC
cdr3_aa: CASEAYNEQFF

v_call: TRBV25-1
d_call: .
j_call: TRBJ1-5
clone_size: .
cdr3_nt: TGTGCCAGCAGCAGCAGGGAATTGGTAGAGCCCCAGCATTTT
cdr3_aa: CASSSRELVEPQHF

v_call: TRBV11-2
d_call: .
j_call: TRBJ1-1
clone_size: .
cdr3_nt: TGTGCCACACAGACCGACAAGAACACTGAAGCTTTCTTT
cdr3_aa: CATQTDKNTEAFF

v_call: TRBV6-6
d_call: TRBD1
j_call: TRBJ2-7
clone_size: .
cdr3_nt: TGTGCCAGCAGTTACTCGGCGGGACAGGGGTCCGAGCAGTACTTC
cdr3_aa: CASSYSAGQGSEQYF

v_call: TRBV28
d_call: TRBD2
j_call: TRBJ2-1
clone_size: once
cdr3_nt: TGTGCCAGCAGCCCTGGACTAGCGGGGGGGCCAAGATGGGATGAGCAGTTCTTC
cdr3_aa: CASSPGLAGGPRWDEQFF

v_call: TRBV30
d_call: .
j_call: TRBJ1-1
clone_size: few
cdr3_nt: TGTGCCTGGAGTGTATGGGACACTGAAGCTTTCTTT
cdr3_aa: CAWSVWDTEAFF

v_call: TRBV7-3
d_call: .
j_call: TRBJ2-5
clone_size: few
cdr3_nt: TGTGCCAGCAGCTCAGGGTTACAAGAGACCCAGTACTTC
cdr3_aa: CASSSGLQETQYF

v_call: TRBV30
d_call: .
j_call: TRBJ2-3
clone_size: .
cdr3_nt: TGTGCCTGGAGCTTCAGGGGGGGGAAGCCAGATACGCAGTATTTT
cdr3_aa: CAWSFRGGKPDTQYF

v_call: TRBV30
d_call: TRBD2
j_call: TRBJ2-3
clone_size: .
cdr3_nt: TGTGCCTGGAGTTCGGGACTAGCGGGAGTAGTTGGCACAGATACGCAGTATTTT
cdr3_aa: CAWSSGLAGVVGTDTQYF

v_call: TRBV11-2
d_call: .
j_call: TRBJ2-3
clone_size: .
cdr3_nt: TGTGCCAGCAGCTTAAACCTACTGTATACGCAGTATTTT
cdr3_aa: CASSLNLLYTQYF

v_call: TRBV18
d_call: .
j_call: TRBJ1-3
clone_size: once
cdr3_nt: TGTGCCAGCTCACCTCGGGGAGACTCTGGAAACACCATATATTTT
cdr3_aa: CASSPRGDSGNTIYF

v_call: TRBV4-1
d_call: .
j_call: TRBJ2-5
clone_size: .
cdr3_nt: TGCGCCAGCAGTCAAACGCAGTTTCAAGAGACCCAGTACTTC
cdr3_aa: CASSQTQFQETQYF

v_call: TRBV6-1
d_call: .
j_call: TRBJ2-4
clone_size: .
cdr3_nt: TGTGCCATCACCCAAGACAGGTTAGCCAAAAACATTCAGTACTTC
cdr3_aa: CAITQDRLAKNIQYF

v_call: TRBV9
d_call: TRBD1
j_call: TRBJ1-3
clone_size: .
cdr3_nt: TGTGCCAGCAGCGTAGGGGACAGGGCTAGTACTGGAAACACCATATATTTT
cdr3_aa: CASSVGDRASTGNTIYF

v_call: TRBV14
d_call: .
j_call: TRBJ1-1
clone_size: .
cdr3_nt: TGTGCCAGCAGCCAAGGGCAGGGAGTGGGATCTTTCTTT
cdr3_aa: CASSQGQGVGSFF

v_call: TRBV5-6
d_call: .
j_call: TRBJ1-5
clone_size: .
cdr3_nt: TGTGCCAGCAGCTTGGGGGTAGGGTCTGGCAATCAGCCCCAGCATTTT
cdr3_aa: CASSLGVGSGNQPQHF

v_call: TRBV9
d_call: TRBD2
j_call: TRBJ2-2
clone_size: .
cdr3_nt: TGTGCCAGCAGCCCCCGGACTAGCGGGAATATCGCCGGGGAGCTGTTTTTT
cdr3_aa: CASSPRTSGNIAGELFF

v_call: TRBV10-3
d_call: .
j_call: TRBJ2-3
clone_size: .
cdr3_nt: TGTGCCATCAGTGAGGCGAGGACAGATACGCAGTATTTT
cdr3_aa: CAISEARTDTQYF

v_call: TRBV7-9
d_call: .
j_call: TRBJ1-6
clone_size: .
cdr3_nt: TGTGCCAGCAGCTCAACAGGGATCAGCTATAATTCACCCCTCCACTTT
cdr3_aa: CASSSTGISYNSPLHF

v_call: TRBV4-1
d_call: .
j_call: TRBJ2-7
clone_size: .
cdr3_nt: TGCGCCAGCAGCCAAGCGGTTCAGGGTTCCTACGAGCAGTACTTC
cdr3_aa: CASSQAVQGSYEQYF

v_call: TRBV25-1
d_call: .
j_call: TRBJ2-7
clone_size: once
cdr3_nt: TGTGCCAGCAGTGAGATTGGGGGGTCCTACGAGCAGTACTTC
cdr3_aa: CASSEIGGSYEQYF

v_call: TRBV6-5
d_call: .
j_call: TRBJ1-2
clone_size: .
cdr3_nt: TGTGCCAGCAGATTCACAGGGAGGAACTATGGCTACACCTTC
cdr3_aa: CASRFTGRNYGYTF

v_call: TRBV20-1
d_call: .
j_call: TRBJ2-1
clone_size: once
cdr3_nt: TGCAGTGCTAACTGGGGTGAGCAGTTCTTC
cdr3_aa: CSANWGEQFF

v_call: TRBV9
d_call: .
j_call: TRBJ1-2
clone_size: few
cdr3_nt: TGTGCCAGCAGCGTAGGGTCGGAGGGTAACTATGGCTACACCTTC
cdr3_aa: CASSVGSEGNYGYTF

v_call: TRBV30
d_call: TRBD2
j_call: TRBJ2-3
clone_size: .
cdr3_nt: TGTGCCTGGAGTGCAGGACTAGCGGGGGGCACAGATACGCAGTATTTT
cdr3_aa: CAWSAGLAGGTDTQYF

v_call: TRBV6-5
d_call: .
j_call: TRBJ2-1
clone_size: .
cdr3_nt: TGTGCCAGCAGCTCCGGACAGACATACAATGAGCAGTTCTTC
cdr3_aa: CASSSGQTYNEQFF

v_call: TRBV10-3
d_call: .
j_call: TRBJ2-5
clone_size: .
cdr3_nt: TGTGCCATCAGTGACGGGTTGTCGGAGACCCAGTACTTC
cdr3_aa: CAISDGLSETQYF

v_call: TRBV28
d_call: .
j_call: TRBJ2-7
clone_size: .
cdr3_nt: TGTGCCAGCAGCCCTCCCGGACAGTCCTACGAGCAGTACTTC
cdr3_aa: CASSPPGQSYEQYF

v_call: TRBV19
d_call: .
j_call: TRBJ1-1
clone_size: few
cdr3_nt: TGTGCCAGTAGTATAAGAGGCAGGGCGAACACTGAAGCTTTCTTT
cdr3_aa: CASSIRGRANTEAFF

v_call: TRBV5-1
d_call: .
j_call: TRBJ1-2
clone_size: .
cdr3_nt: TGCGCCAGCAGATTTGACAGCAACTATGGCTACACCTTC
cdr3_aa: CASRFDSNYGYTF

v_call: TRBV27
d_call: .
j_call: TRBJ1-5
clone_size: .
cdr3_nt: TGTGCCAGCAGTCCGAACCCCCTGACAGGCCAGCCCCAGCATTTT
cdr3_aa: CASSPNPLTGQPQHF